The clone carrying this T cell receptor beta chain has ten or more counts. Its antigen remains unidentified. This record comes from a study of T cells in Graves' hyperthyroidism and ophthalmopathy. Study details: Staff took peripheral blood when the initial diagnosis was made, before any treatment began. Study-wide results and caveats: The blood repertoire included most of the expanded thyroid clonotypes above 0.001.

Germline CDR1 MNHNS, CDR2 SASEGT. The CDR3 runs 14 residues. V gave up 7 bases and J gave up 6 bases; unmatched junction bases: 9. RNA transcripts yielded amplified TCR beta CDR3 regions. During a first-round RT-PCR of the TCR CDR3, the HTBI primer set was used. One entry per CDR3 protein, called by TCRdb with MiXCR from the multiplex PCR reads. The table shows under 300,000 distinct CDR3 sequences, with less than 30% occurring only once. Clinical symptoms, serum thyroxine and TRAb, thyroid ultrasound and orbital computed tomography together formed the diagnostic basis. Cells are PBMCs isolated from roughly 9.2 ml of fresh blood.

The chain is built from TRBV6-1 and TRBJ2-4, with 7 nucleotides matching TRBD1. This receptor was obtained from a man aged 35 to 55 with Graves' hyperthyroidism that later progressed to Graves' ophthalmopathy. Sequencing used blood. This CDR3 reads CASTVQGIPNIQYF. In DNA, the CDR3 is TGTGCCAGCACCGTACAGGGGATCCCAAACATTCAGTACTTC.